This TCR beta chain was recovered during a study of shared clonotypes between healthy human individuals. The sample holds one count of this clone. CDR3 length: 13 residues. Trimming removed 5 bases from V and 4 bases from J; junction bases left unmatched: 6. From germline, CDR1 is GTSNPN and CDR2 SVGIG (reference sequence). Authors' analysis steps: ImmunoSEQ output held junction-only sequences without quality scores, so filtering differed. Generated by immunoSEQ multiplex PCR, the TCRdb table keeps only in-frame clones and is missing some. V, J and clone size were drawn from that table, and D and trimming were deduced from the DNA. The table shows some 2,000,000 clones, with nearly 97% occurring only once.

The sequencing sample was made of naive CD4+ T cells sorted from blood. The sample's subset: CD45RA+ positively selected. The TCR originated in a man between 18 and 35 years old in good health. The genes are TRBV30 and TRBJ1-2; 8 bases are shared with TRBD1. CDR3: CAWRQGIPYGYTF. The CDR3 coding sequence is TGTGCCTGGCGACAGGGGATTCCCTATGGCTACACCTTC.